This TCR beta chain came from a study of cytomegalovirus exposure and HLA in healthy donors. This clone was detected only once. This PCR relied on a set of 60 Vbeta primers and 13 Jbeta primers. TCRdb's table, derived via immunoSEQ multiplex PCR, lists solely in-frame clones and lacks some. The table lists tens of thousands of clones, 66% of them singletons. The ends were cut back, 5 bases at V and 6 bases at J, with 10 bases in the middle. CDR3 length: 12 residues. CDR1 SGHNT and CDR2 YENEEA come from the germline V gene. The sequencing input was PBMCs. The TCR originated in a man in his forties or fifties in good health and CMV-seropositive. V and J are TRBV11-3 and TRBJ1-1; no firm D call. The CDR3 DNA follows: TGTGCCAGCAGCCCCGGTACGTCTGAAGCTTTCTTT. It is translated as CASSPGTSEAFF.